The rows below give T cell receptor beta chains drawn from one sample of a study of CD8 T cells in ankylosing spondylitis. TCRdb re-analysed the 5' RACE reads in MiXCR, keeping a single row per CDR3 protein. The sample records about 700,000 distinct CDR3 sequences, over 15% being singletons. Sequencing input: blood, either unsorted or a sorted T cell fraction (not recorded which). Source of these receptors: a male donor with ankylosing spondylitis. Each CDR3 is given with its conserved first and last residue. The order of the fields is CDR3 protein, CDR3 DNA, clone size, D gene, V gene, J gene. A D gene is named only where the DNA matches it firmly. Rows give clone size only sometimes, using once, few, many, or a class for an expanded clone.

CASSEGRFGELFF	TGCGCCAGCAGCGAAGGGCGATTCGGGGAGCTGTTTTTT	few	-	TRBV5-1	TRBJ2-2
CASSFQGAGELFF	TGCGCCAGCAGCTTCCAGGGGGCCGGGGAGCTGTTTTTT	many	TRBD1	TRBV5-1	TRBJ2-2
CASSSMTGYEQYF	TGCGCCAGCAGCTCCATGACAGGCTACGAGCAGTACTTC	few	-	TRBV5-1	TRBJ2-7
CASSLIGGGRAEAFF	TGTGCCAGCAGCTTGATCGGAGGGGGCCGGGCTGAAGCTTTCTTT	few	TRBD1	TRBV5-6	TRBJ1-1
CASSGDMYYGYTF	TGTGCCAGCAGTGGGGACATGTACTATGGCTACACCTTC	-	-	TRBV6-1	TRBJ1-2
CSARDPGLLQETQYF	TGCAGTGCTAGAGATCCGGGACTACTCCAAGAGACCCAGTACTTC	-	TRBD2	TRBV20-1	TRBJ2-5
CASSLSGGRNEQYF	TGTGCCAGCAGTTTATCGGGGGGACGGAACGAGCAGTACTTC	few	TRBD2	TRBV6-5	TRBJ2-7
CATSEPGGDYNEQFF	TGTGCCACCAGTGAGCCAGGGGGCGACTACAATGAGCAGTTCTTC	few	TRBD1	TRBV24-1	TRBJ2-1
CASSPRLGQAGNEQFF	TGTGCCAGCAGCCCCCGACTAGGACAAGCCGGGAATGAGCAGTTCTTC	few	-	TRBV7-2	TRBJ2-1
CASSVGREGYDEQFF	TGTGCCAGCAGCGTAGGGCGGGAGGGCTATGATGAGCAGTTCTTC	few	TRBD2	TRBV9	TRBJ2-1
CASSQDTDRAEQPQHF	TGCGCCAGCAGCCAAGATACGGACAGGGCAGAACAGCCCCAGCATTTT	few	TRBD1	TRBV4-1	TRBJ1-5
CAWSPGQREKLFF	TGTGCCTGGAGTCCCGGACAGCGGGAAAAACTGTTTTTT	few	-	TRBV30	TRBJ1-4
CSVEGGGRTEAFF	TGCAGCGTTGAAGGGGGGGGGCGAACTGAAGCTTTCTTT	few	-	TRBV29-1	TRBJ1-1
CASRYGLAGYPSSYNEQFF	TGCGCCAGCAGATACGGACTAGCGGGATACCCAAGCTCCTACAATGAGCAGTTCTTC	-	TRBD2	TRBV5-1	TRBJ2-1
CASSLADSEAFF	TGTGCCAGCAGCTTAGCGGACAGTGAAGCTTTCTTT	few	-	TRBV7-9	TRBJ1-1